A single TCR beta chain is shown here with its context. This CDR3 has 15 amino acids. Per germline, CDR1 MGHRA and CDR2 YSYEKL. The sample is drawn from a study of T cells expressing NK-cell markers. Each CDR3 protein gets one entry in TCRdb, which reprocessed the 5' RACE reads and gives no DNA. The sample is made up of 150,000 to 200,000 distinct CDR3 sequences, and the top ten hold less than 20% of it. The rearrangement uses TRBV4-1 and TRBJ2-7; TCRdb lists TRBD2, though no DNA is available to test this call. This TCR was recovered from a woman aged 18-70 years in good health. Sample: blood T cells: a sorted CD56 or NKG2C T cell subset, CD4+ or CD8+ T cells, or bulk PBMC T cells (not recorded which). The CDR3: CASSQGGGTSREQYF.